This note documents a single T cell receptor beta chain sequence. No antigen is known for it. The data were obtained in a study of cytomegalovirus exposure and HLA in healthy donors. Study results and caveats: An ancestry cluster, one associated with Asian ancestry, reportedly showed fewer N-insertions than the 666-donor mean in a later analysis. Some highly shared sequence variants likely arose as a pipeline artifact.

PCR employed 60 Vbeta and 13 Jbeta primers. Only in-frame clones appear in the TCRdb table, and some are missing; sequencing was by immunoSEQ multiplex PCR. In the table there are about 180,000 clones, roughly 80% of which are singletons. Trimming took off 4 bases at V and 8 bases at J, with 10 bases between the two ends. CDR1 is SNHLY, CDR2 FYNNEI, per germline. The CDR3 consists of 12 residues. This chain links TRBV2 with TRBJ2-3; tentatively, D is TRBD2 (5 bases). The sequencing sample was made of PBMCs. The sequence derives from a man between 18 and 29 years old in good health and CMV-seronegative. The CDR3 region has the DNA TGTGCCAGCAGTGGGGAAGGAGGTACGCAGTATTTT. Encoded protein: CASSGEGGTQYF.